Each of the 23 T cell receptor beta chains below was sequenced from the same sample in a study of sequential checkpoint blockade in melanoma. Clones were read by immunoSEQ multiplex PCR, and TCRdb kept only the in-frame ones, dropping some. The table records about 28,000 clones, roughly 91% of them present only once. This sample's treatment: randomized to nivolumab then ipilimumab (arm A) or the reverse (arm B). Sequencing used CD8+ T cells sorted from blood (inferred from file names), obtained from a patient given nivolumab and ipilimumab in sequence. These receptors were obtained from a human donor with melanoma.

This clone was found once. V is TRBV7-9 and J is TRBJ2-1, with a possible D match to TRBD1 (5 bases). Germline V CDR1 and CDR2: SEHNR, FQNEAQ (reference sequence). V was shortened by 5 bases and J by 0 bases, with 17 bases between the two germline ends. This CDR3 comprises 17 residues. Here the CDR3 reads CASSPRIRQSSYNEQFF. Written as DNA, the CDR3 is TGTGCCAGCAGCCCCAGAATTCGACAGAGCTCCTACAATGAGCAGTTCTTC. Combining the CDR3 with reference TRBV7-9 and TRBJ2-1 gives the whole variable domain DTGVSQNPRHKITKRGQNVTFRCDPISEHNRLYWYRQTLGQGPEFLTYFQNEAQLEKSRLLSDRFSAERPKGSFSTLEIQRTEQGDSAMYLCASSPRIRQSSYNEQFFGPGTRLTVL.

CDR3 sequence (DNA): TGTGCCAGCAGCGTAGACGGGACAGGGAACTATGGCTACACCTTC. It is translated as CASSVDGTGNYGYTF. J is TRBJ1-2 and V is TRBV9; TRBD1 aligns across 9 bases. With V trimmed by 0 bases and J by 2 bases, 2 bases remained unmatched. CDR3 length: 15 amino acids. Germline V gene sequence: CDR1 SGDLS, CDR2 YYNGEE. Drawing the rest from reference TRBV9 and TRBJ1-2, the complete variable domain is DSGVTQTPKHLITATGQRVTLRCSPRSGDLSVYWYQQSLDQGLQFLIQYYNGEERAKGNILERFSAQQFPDLHSELNLSSLELGDSALYFCASSVDGTGNYGYTFGSGTRLTVV.

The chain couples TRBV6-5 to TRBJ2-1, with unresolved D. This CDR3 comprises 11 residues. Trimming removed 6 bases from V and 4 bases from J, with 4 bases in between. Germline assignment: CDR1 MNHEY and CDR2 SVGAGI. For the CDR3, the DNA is TGTGCCAGCAGAATATACAATGAGCAGTTCTTC. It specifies CASRIYNEQFF.

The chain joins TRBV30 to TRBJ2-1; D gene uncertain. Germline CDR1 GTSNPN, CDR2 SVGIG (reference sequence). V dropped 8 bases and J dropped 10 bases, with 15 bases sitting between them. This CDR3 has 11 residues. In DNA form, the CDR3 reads TGTGCCCACGATTTCCCGGAGGAGCAGTTCTTC. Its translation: CAHDFPEEQFF.

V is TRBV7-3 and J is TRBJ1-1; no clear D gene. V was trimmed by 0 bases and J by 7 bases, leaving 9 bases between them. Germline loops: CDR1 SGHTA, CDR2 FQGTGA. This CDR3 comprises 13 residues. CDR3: CASSLTAPGEAFF. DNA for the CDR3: TGTGCCAGCAGCTTAACGGCGCCAGGTGAAGCTTTCTTT.

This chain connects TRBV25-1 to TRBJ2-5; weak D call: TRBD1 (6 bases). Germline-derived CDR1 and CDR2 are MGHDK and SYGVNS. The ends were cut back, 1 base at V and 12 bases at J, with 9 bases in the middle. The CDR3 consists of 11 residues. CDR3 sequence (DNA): TGTGCCAGCAGTGAATCAGGGGCCAAGTACTTC. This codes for CASSESGAKYF.

CDR3 sequence: CASSQGTLTGELFF. The CDR3 DNA is TGCGCCAGCAGCCAAGGGACACTTACCGGGGAGCTGTTTTTT. J is TRBJ2-2 and V is TRBV4-1, with TRBD1 as a possible D gene (5 bases). Germline lookup yields CDR1 MGHRA and CDR2 YSYEKL. Trimming shortened V by 1 base and J by 5 bases, and 8 bases separated the two germline ends. The length of the CDR3 is 14 residues.

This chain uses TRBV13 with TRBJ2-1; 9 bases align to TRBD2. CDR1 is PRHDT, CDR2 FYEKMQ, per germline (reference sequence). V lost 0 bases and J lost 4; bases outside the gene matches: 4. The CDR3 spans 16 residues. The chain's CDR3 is CASSLGAGGPYNEQFF. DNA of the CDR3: TGTGCCAGCAGCTTAGGTGCGGGAGGGCCTTACAATGAGCAGTTCTTC.

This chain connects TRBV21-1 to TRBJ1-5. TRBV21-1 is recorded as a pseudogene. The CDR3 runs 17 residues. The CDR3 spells CASSKGEGRYSNQPQHF. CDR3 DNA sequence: TGTGCCAGCAGCAAAGGTGAGGGTAGATATAGCAATCAGCCCCAGCATTTT.

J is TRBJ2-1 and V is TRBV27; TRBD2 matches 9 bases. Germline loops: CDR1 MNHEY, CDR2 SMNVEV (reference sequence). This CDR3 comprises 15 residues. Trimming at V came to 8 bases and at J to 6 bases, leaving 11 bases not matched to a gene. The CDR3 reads CASWNSGGNINEQFF. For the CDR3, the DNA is TGTGCCAGCTGGAATAGCGGGGGAAATATCAATGAGCAGTTCTTC.

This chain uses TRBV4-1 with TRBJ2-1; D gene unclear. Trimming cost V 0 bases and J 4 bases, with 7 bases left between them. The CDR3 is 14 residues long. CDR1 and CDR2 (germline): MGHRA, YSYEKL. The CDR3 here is CASSQDAGYNEQFF. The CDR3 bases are TGCGCCAGCAGCCAAGACGCAGGTTACAATGAGCAGTTCTTC.

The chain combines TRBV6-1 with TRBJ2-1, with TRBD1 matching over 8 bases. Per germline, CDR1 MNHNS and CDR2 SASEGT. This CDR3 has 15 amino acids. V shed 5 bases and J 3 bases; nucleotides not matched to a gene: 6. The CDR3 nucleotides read TGTGCCAGCAGTCTTCAGACAGGGGACTACAATGAGCAGTTCTTC. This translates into CASSLQTGDYNEQFF.

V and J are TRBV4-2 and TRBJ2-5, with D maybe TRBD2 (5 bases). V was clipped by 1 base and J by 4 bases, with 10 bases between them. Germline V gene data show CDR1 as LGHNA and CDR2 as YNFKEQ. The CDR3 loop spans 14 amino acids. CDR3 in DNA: TGTGCCAGCAGCCAAGCCGGGGAAGCAGAGACCCAGTACTTC. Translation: CASSQAGEAETQYF.

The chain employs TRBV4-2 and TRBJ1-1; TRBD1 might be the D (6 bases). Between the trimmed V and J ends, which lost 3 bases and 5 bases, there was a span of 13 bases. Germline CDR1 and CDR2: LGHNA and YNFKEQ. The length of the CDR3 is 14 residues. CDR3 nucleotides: TGTGCCAGCAGCCACTCGAGGGGGGGGACTGAAGCTTTCTTT. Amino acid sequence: CASSHSRGGTEAFF.

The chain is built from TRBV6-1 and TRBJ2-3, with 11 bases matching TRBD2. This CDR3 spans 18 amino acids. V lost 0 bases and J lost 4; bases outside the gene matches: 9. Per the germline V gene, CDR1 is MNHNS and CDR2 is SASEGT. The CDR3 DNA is TGTGCCAGCAGTGAAGCGCTGGCTAGCGGGGGGATGGCAGATACGCAGTATTTT. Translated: CASSEALASGGMADTQYF.

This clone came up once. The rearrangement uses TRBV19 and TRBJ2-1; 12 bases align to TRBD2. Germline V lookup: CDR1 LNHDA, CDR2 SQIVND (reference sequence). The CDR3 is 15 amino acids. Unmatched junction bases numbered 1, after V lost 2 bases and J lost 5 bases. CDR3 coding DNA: TGTGCCAGTAGTATAAGGACTAGCGGGGACAATGAGCAGTTCTTC. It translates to CASSIRTSGDNEQFF. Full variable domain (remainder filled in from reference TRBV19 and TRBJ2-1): DGGITQSPKYLFRKEGQNVTLSCEQNLNHDAMYWYRQDPGQGLRLIYYSQIVNDFQKGDIAEGYSVSREKKESFPLTVTSAQKNPTAFYLCASSIRTSGDNEQFFGPGTRLTVL.

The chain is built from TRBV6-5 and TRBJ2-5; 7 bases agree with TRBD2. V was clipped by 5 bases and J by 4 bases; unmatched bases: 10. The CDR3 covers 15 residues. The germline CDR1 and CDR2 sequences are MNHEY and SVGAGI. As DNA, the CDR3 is TGTGCCAGCAGTCTCCTACGACCGGGGGGAGAGACCCAGTACTTC. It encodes CASSLLRPGGETQYF.

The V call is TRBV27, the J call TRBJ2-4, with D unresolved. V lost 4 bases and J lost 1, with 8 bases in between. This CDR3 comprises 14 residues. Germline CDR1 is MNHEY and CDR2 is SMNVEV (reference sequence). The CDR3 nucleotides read TGTGCCAGCAGTTGGGCAGGCGCCAAAAACATTCAGTACTTC. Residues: CASSWAGAKNIQYF.

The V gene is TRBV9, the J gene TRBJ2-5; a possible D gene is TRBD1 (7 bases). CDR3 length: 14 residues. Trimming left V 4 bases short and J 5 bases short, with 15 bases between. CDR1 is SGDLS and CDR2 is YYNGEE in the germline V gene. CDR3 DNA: TGTGCCAGCAGCACGGACAGGAGGGATGAGACCCAGTACTTC. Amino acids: CASSTDRRDETQYF.

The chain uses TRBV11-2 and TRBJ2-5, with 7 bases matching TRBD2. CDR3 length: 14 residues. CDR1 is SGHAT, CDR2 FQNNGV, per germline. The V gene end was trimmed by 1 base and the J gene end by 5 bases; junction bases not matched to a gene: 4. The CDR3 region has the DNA TGTGCCAGCAGCTTAGCAGCGGGGAGGGAGACCCAGTACTTC. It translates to CASSLAAGRETQYF. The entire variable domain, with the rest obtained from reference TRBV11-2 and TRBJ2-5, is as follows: EAGVAQSPRYKIIEKRQSVAFWCNPISGHATLYWYQQILGQGPKLLIQFQNNGVVDDSQLPKDRFSAERLKGVDSTLKIQPAKLEDSAVYLCASSLAAGRETQYFGPGTRLLVL.

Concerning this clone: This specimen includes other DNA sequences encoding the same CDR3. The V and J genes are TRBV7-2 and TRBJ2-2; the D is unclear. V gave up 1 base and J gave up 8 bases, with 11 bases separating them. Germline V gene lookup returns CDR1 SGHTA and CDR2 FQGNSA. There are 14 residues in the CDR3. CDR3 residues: CASSLGPGPGELFF. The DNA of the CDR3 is TGTGCCAGCAGCTTAGGGCCGGGTCCGGGGGAGCTGTTTTTT.

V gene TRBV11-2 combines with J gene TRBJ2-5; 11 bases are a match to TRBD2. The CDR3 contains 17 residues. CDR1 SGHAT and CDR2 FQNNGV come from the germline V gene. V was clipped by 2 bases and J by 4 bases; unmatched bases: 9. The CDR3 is CASSLRGIAGGLETQYF. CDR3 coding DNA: TGTGCCAGCAGCTTACGTGGGATAGCGGGGGGGCTAGAGACCCAGTACTTC.

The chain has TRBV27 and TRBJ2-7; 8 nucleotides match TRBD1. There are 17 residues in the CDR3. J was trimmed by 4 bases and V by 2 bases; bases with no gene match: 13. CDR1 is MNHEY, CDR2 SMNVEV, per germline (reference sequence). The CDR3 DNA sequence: TGTGCCAGCAGTTTAAACGGCCGCAGGGGGCTAAGTTACGAGCAGTACTTC. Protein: CASSLNGRRGLSYEQYF.